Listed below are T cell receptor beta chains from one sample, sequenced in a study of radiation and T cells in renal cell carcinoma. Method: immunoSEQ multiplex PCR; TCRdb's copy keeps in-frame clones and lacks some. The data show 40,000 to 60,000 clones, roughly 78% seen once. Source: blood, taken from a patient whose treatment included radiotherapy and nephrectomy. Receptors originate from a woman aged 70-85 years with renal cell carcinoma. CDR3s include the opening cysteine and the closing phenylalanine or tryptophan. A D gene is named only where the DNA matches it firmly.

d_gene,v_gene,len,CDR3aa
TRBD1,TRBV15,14,CATRQGQNQETQYF
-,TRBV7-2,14,CASSLAEGSDTQYF
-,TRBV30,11,CAWSSQYEQYF
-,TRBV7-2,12,CASSLSRNTIYF
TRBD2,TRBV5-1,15,CASSFERGNTGELFF
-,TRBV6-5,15,CASRTKLPNTGELFF
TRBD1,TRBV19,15,CASSPLPTGSHEQYF
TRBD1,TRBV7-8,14,CASSSGQGRETQYF
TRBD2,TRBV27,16,CASSLGLAGGGGTQYF
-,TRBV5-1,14,CASSISRSTDTQYF
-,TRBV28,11,CASSLAYEQYF
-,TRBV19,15,CASAGTDRFNQPQHF
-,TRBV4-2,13,CASSQEWRETQYF
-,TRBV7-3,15,CASSLTAGISYEQYF
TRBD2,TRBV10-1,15,CASSDSSGGRNEQFF
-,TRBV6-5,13,CASSYSNRDGYTF
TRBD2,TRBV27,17,CASSGLAGGPGANVLTF
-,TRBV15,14,CATSRTDSSYEQYF
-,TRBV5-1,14,CASSRGTEGYEQYF
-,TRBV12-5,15,CASGLEGVGWGEQFF
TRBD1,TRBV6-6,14,CASNLDTGVDGYTF
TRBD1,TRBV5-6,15,CAGRKQGRHNYGYTF
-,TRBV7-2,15,CASSPVAHYNSPLHF
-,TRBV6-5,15,CASSYSTGGRETQYF
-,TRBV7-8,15,CASSLGGVMNTEAFF
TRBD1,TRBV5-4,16,CASSLGQGGIVGELFF
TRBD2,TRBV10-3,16,CAISPTLAGGPYEQFF
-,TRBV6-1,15,CASSEDTYSGNTIYF
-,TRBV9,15,CASSVDLGGADEQYF
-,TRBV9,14,CASSAGTPNYEQYF
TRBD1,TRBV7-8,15,CASSSLGTEYNEQFF
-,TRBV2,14,CASSDVRSNSPLHF
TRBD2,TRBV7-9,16,CASSVNRGERTDTQYF
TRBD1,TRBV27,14,CASSSDRGHGTQYF
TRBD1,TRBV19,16,CASSIPDRGETDTQYF
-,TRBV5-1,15,CASSASGLRTDTQYF
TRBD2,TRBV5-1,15,CASRSSAGGVGELFF
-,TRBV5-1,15,CASSLEAISTDTQYF
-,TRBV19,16,CASSISPRRFNEKLFF
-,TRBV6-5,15,CASSYSTEVVGEAFF
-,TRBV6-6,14,CASSYLAGDEKLFF
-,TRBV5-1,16,CASSLVYGGHYNEQFF
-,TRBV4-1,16,CASSQERVRGGNIQYF
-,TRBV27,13,CASSFNGGGTAFF
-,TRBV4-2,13,CASSQEATDTQYF
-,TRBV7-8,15,CASSLGVTENSPLHF
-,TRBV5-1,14,CASSLVESTDTQYF
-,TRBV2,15,CASSELGTANTEAFF
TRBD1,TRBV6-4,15,CASSVTGGASGELFF
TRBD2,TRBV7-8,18,CASSSRASTSGRGDEQFF
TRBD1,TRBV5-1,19,CASSLFPGQGLIKSYEQYF
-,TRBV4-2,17,CASSQVSGDTSTDTQYF
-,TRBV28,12,CASDPGDYGYTF
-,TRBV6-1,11,CASTAGDTQYF
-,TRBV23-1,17,CASSQLGPGVSSYEQYF